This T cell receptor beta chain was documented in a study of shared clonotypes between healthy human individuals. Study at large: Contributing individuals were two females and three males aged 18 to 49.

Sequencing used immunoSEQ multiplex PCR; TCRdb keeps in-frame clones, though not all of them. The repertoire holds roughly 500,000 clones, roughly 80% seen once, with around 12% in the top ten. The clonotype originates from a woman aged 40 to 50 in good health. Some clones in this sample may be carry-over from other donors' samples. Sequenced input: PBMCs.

The CDR3: CATSEEGGTLETQYF. In DNA form, the CDR3 reads TGTGCCACCTCGGAGGAGGGGGGGACGTTGGAGACCCAGTACTTC. This chain uses TRBV6-1 with TRBJ2-5; possible D gene TRBD2, 7 bases. From germline, CDR1 is MNHNS and CDR2 SASEGT. The CDR3 runs 15 residues. Trimming removed 10 bases at V and 5 bases at J, with 23 bases between.